This record concerns one TCR beta chain sequence. The table lists this clonotype with many counts. Its binding antigen is unknown. Base qualities are not provided; no much larger clone lies one nucleotide away. The sample is drawn from a study of blood T cells in healthy people across ages (dated by TCRdb to 2014 to 2015). Turning to the overall study: In model experiments, template switching captured about one uniquely barcoded TCR beta cDNA molecule for every two T cells. The donors were divided into four age groups: young (average around 15 years), middle-aged (approximately 41), aged (about 62) and long-lived (roughly 82). The study measured age-related changes in TCR beta repertoire diversity using deep sequencing normalized with unique cDNA molecular identifiers. The study analyzed two additional independent replicas of 1 million unique cDNA reads from the same blood draw for two donors, one aged 18 to 30 and one aged 80 or older. To avoid experimental bias, donors of different ages were randomly spread across the sequencing lanes.

Overall study results and their limits: Compared with the aged group, more naive CD4+ T cells, fewer expanded clones and increased TCR diversity were shown by the long-lived group, suggesting age selection. There was a strong correlation between observed TCR beta diversity and the percentage of naive T cells measured by flow cytometry. As age increased, observed TCR beta diversity per million T cells dropped in a roughly linear way, and a significant reduction was already evident by age 40. Because the CMV infection status of the donors was unknown, age-related changes in expanded clonotypes may potentially have been confounded. Estimates of total diversity based on one million sequenced T cells were considered lower bounds and underestimates. Because profiling used bulk unsorted PBMCs, naive and antigen-experienced compartments could not be compared conclusively.

Library prep was done by 5' RACE. Data came from an Illumina HiSeq 2500. A second PCR of about 7 to 12 cycles was performed with a sample-barcoded 5' primer and a J-beta primer mix. Each TCR beta cDNA molecule received a unique molecular identifier from a template-switch 5' adaptor carrying 12 random nucleotides. Each sample yielded at least 3 million CDR3-containing paired-end reads. First-strand cDNA synthesis was performed from all RNA using the Mint cDNA synthesis kit, with priming by a TRBC-specific oligonucleotide. Following uracil-DNA glycosylase treatment, a first 18-cycle PCR with universal primers M1SS and BC2_uni_R was performed on all cDNA. In the paper's pipeline: For normalization, 1 million high-quality reads were randomly selected from each sample, with every read carrying a distinct molecular identifier. Instead of being binned into consensus sequences, reads with shared molecular identifiers were discarded. MiTCR, run with a Q25 quality threshold and the strictest error-elimination algorithm, handled CDR3 identification, clonotype clustering and error correction. Lower-bound total TCR beta diversity was estimated with a nonparametric unseen species model using Euler transformation. TCRdb ran its own pipeline on the public reads, namely fastp trimming at Q25 and MiXCR clone calling, and kept in-frame beta chains. A single entry per CDR3 protein holds the most common genes and DNA from its merged rows. These V and J calls originate from TCRdb's pipeline instead of the authors' own analysis. In all, the sample holds around 650,000 distinct CDR3 sequences, and around two fifths of those were seen once. The top ten clonotypes cover roughly 30% of the sample.

V drops 3 bases and J drops 1 base, leaving 13 bases in between. Inclusive of the bounding cysteine and phenylalanine, the CDR3 is 14 residues long. The kept DNA is CDR3 alone, 42 bases in frame from the first base. Sequences DFQATT (CDR1) and SNEGSKA (CDR2) are obtained from the germline V gene (reference sequence). Donors were 30 to 45 systemically healthy Caucasian individuals from Russia aged roughly 6 to 100 years. Ten milliliters of peripheral blood were drawn from each donor into EDTA-treated Vacutainer tubes. Ficoll-Paque density-gradient centrifugation was used to isolate PBMCs, with at least 6.5 million per sample. Total RNA was extracted from PBMCs with Trizol reagent, with at least 6 micrograms obtained per sample. For every donor, an aliquot of PBMCs went through flow cytometry to measure the percentages of naive CD45RAhigh/CD27high T cells.

The clonotype was recovered from a man older than 75 in good health. The sample comprised blood. The chain uses TRBV20-1 and TRBJ2-7; the D segment is perhaps TRBD1 or TRBD2, each sharing 7 matched bases. The nucleotide sequence reads as follows: TGCAGTGCTAGGGGGCAGGGGGGGTCCTACGAGCAGTACTTC. The encoded protein is CSARGQGGSYEQYF.